The 21 T cell receptor beta chains given below trace back to one sample, sequenced in a study of blood T cell repertoires in COVID-19. The repertoire was sequenced with immunoSEQ multiplex PCR; TCRdb's copy has only in-frame clones and lacks some. There are about 17,000 clones in the sample; around 80% occur only once, and 9.5% to 12% lies in the top ten. The sample was peripheral blood. The receptors here all came from an older man with acute or convalescent COVID-19.

The chain is built from TRBV7-2 and TRBJ2-3; 7 bases fit TRBD2. Trimming cost V 5 bases and J 10 bases; bases outside gene matches: 12. The CDR3 extends over 14 amino acids. From germline, CDR1 is SGHTA and CDR2 FQGNSA. The CDR3 bases are TGTGCCAGCAGCCCCTCTCCTAGCGGTAGGGCGCAGTATTTT. It yields the protein CASSPSPSGRAQYF.

The genes are TRBV12-3 or TRBV12-4 and TRBJ1-5; 10 bases fit TRBD1. V dropped 8 bases and J dropped 4; count of bases not matched to a gene: 2. The CDR3 is 13 residues long. CDR3 in DNA: TGTGCCAGCGGACAGGGGGTGAATCAGCCCCAGCATTTT. Translated, it gives CASGQGVNQPQHF.

This clone was counted a few times. The V gene is TRBV5-8, the J gene TRBJ2-7; D perhaps matches TRBD1 (6 bases). Trimming took 4 bases from V and 4 from J, leaving 15 bases between them. Germline lookup yields CDR1 SGHTS and CDR2 YDEGEE. CDR3 length: 14 amino acids. CDR3 loop: CASSAGQFSYEQYF. The CDR3 DNA is TGTGCCAGCAGCGCCGGACAGTTCTCGTACGAGCAGTACTTC.

The rearrangement links TRBV5-1 to TRBJ2-1; D unresolved. CDR1 is SGHRS, CDR2 YFSETQ, per germline. This CDR3 comprises 15 residues. V lost 0 bases to trimming and J lost 4 bases, with 11 bases between them. In DNA, the CDR3 is TGCGCCAGCAGCTTGGATCTCCCGGGTTACAATGAGCAGTTCTTC. It specifies CASSLDLPGYNEQFF.

J is TRBJ2-7 and V is TRBV7-2; 10 bases line up with TRBD1. In germline, CDR1 is SGHTA, CDR2 FQGNSA. V trimming: 5 bases; J trimming: 4 bases; junction bases outside the gene matches: 8. This CDR3 is 15 amino acids long. The CDR3 sequence is CASSETGTGEYEQYF. CDR3 DNA sequence: TGTGCCAGCAGCGAGACCGGGACAGGGGAATACGAGCAGTACTTC.

This chain connects TRBV3-1 (or the pseudogene TRBV3-2) to TRBJ2-1, with 10 bases lining up with TRBD2. The CDR3 consists of 18 residues. With 4 bases clipped from V and 0 bases from J, the junction kept 9 bases outside the gene matches. In germline, CDR1 is LGHDT, CDR2 YNNKEL (reference sequence). The DNA for the CDR3 is TGTGCCAGCAGCCGCTTCGGACTAGCGGATAGCTCCTACAATGAGCAGTTCTTC. This sequence encodes CASSRFGLADSSYNEQFF.

The genes are TRBV7-3 and TRBJ2-2; 7 positions agree with TRBD1. CDR3 length: 15 amino acids. Germline values: CDR1 SGHTA, CDR2 FQGTGA. J gave up 4 bases and V 5 bases, and 7 bases lay outside the gene matches. The CDR3 nucleotides read TGTGCCAGCAGCCGGGGACAGACTACCACCGGGGAGCTGTTTTTT. Encoded protein: CASSRGQTTTGELFF.

There are a few counts of this clone. The gene calls are TRBV9 and TRBJ2-5; D remains ambiguous. V lost 1 base, J lost 2 bases, and 9 bases lay in between. This CDR3 has 14 residues. Germline CDR1 and CDR2: SGDLS and YYNGEE. The CDR3 protein is CASSVSSRQETQYF. CDR3 bases: TGTGCCAGCAGCGTAAGTTCCAGGCAAGAGACCCAGTACTTC.

The V gene is TRBV6-2 or TRBV6-3, the J gene TRBJ2-7, with TRBD1 matching over 9 bases. The length of the CDR3 is 16 residues. Unmatched junction bases numbered 13, after V lost 5 bases and J lost 5 bases. CDR1 and CDR2 (germline): MNHEY, SVGEGT. The CDR3 DNA follows: TGTGCCAGCAGTCTTACTCCGGGACAGGGTCTGGACGAGCAGTACTTC. Protein sequence: CASSLTPGQGLDEQYF.

The gene calls are TRBV4-1 and TRBJ1-1; TRBD1 is a possible D gene (5 bases). The CDR3 loop spans 14 amino acids. V lost 2 bases and J 4 bases, leaving 11 bases between the germline ends. The germline V gene has CDR1 MGHRA and CDR2 YSYEKL. DNA for the CDR3: TGCGCCAGCAGCCAACCGACAGCGTTCACTGAAGCTTTCTTT. It specifies CASSQPTAFTEAFF.

V usage is TRBV19 and J usage is TRBJ2-5; the match to TRBD1 covers 7 bases. V trimming: 4 bases; J trimming: 1 base; junction bases outside the gene matches: 3. This CDR3 has 14 amino acids. CDR1 is LNHDA, CDR2 SQIVND, per germline (reference sequence). In DNA, the CDR3 is TGTGCCAGTAGTAGGGGACAGACCCAAGAGACCCAGTACTTC. Amino acids: CASSRGQTQETQYF.

The V gene is TRBV7-6, the J gene TRBJ2-1; TRBD2 matches 7 bases. Losses at the gene ends were 0 bases for V and 15 bases for J; bases not matched to a gene: 8. The germline gives CDR1 SGHVS, CDR2 FNYEAQ. The CDR3 contains 13 residues. CDR3 bases: TGTGCCAGCAGCTTAGCAGTTGGCGGGGAGGGGTTCTTC. It specifies CASSLAVGGEGFF.

V usage is TRBV12-3 or TRBV12-4 and J usage is TRBJ1-5, with D tentatively TRBD1 (6 bases). The CDR3 contains 13 residues. V was shortened by 6 bases and J by 7 bases, with 13 bases between the two germline ends. The CDR3: CASSSGGQQPQHF. The DNA for the CDR3 is TGTGCCAGCAGCTCTGGGGGACAACAGCCCCAGCATTTT.

In DNA form, the CDR3 reads TGTGCCAGCAGCGGACAGACAGATACGCAGTATTTT. It is translated as CASSGQTDTQYF. This chain links TRBV9 with TRBJ2-3; perhaps TRBD1 as D (5 bases). There are 12 residues in the CDR3. Germline CDR1 and CDR2: SGDLS and YYNGEE. Trimming cost V 3 bases and J 3 bases, with 5 bases left between them.

CDR3 DNA: TGTGCCAGCAGACATCGACAGGGCGCTGAAGCTTTCTTT. This translates into CASRHRQGAEAFF. The chain uses TRBV11-2 and TRBJ1-1, with 7 bases identical to TRBD1. Germline trimming cut 6 bases from V and 6 bases from J; bases unmatched to any gene: 7. The CDR3 is 13 amino acids. CDR1 and CDR2 from the germline V gene are SGHAT and FQNNGV.

The V and J genes are TRBV7-2 and TRBJ1-5; no firm D call. Trimming removed 2 bases from V and 4 bases from J, with 15 bases in between. There are 16 residues in the CDR3. In germline, CDR1 is SGHTA, CDR2 FQGNSA. In DNA, the CDR3 is TGTGCCAGCAGCTTAAACCCCACGAGCGCGAATCAGCCCCAGCATTTT. This codes for CASSLNPTSANQPQHF.

This chain uses TRBV6-9 with TRBJ1-6; D possibly corresponds to TRBD1 (6 bases). There are 14 residues in the CDR3. CDR1 MNHGY and CDR2 SVAAGI come from the germline V gene. Trimming took off 5 bases at V and 7 bases at J, with 12 bases between the two ends. The CDR3 sequence is CASSPGAENSPLHF. The DNA for the CDR3 is TGTGCCAGCAGTCCAGGGGCAGAAAATTCACCCCTCCACTTT.

The genes are TRBV19 and TRBJ2-7, with 9 positions matching TRBD2. Germline-derived CDR1 and CDR2 are LNHDA and SQIVND (reference sequence). Germline trimming cut 7 bases from V and 3 bases from J; bases unmatched to any gene: 10. The CDR3 contains 15 residues. The CDR3 nucleotides read TGTGCCAGTACCCCGACCGGGACTAGCTTCTACGAGCAGTACTTC. It codes for CASTPTGTSFYEQYF. Full variable domain (missing parts from reference TRBV19 and TRBJ2-7): DGGITQSPKYLFRKEGQNVTLSCEQNLNHDAMYWYRQDPGQGLRLIYYSQIVNDFQKGDIAEGYSVSREKKESFPLTVTSAQKNPTAFYLCASTPTGTSFYEQYFGPGTRLTVT.

This CDR3 is CASSLGQRTYEQYF. The CDR3 bases are TGTGCCAGCAGCCTGGGACAGCGAACCTACGAGCAGTACTTC. The V call is TRBV13, the J call TRBJ2-7, with 7 bases aligning to TRBD1. This CDR3 region has 14 residues. Unmatched junction bases numbered 6, after V lost 5 bases and J lost 2 bases. Germline V lookup: CDR1 PRHDT, CDR2 FYEKMQ (reference sequence). The full variable domain, rest sourced from reference TRBV13 and TRBJ2-7, is AAGVIQSPRHLIKEKRETATLKCYPIPRHDTVYWYQQGPGQDPQFLISFYEKMQSDKGSIPDRFSAQQFSDYHSELNMSSLELGDSALYFCASSLGQRTYEQYFGPGTRLTVT.

The chain joins TRBV7-7 to TRBJ2-3; D might be TRBD1 (7 bases). The CDR3 loop spans 15 amino acids. CDR1 SSHAT and CDR2 FNYEAQ come from the germline V gene (reference sequence). The CDR3 loop reads CATPAGGGGPDTQYF. The DNA of the CDR3 is TGTGCTACCCCAGCAGGAGGAGGGGGCCCAGATACGCAGTATTTT.

The CDR3 coding sequence is TGTGCCAGCAGATGGGACAGGGGTTCCACAGATACGCAGTATTTT. This encodes CASRWDRGSTDTQYF. V is TRBV6-5 and J is TRBJ2-3; 10 positions agree with TRBD1. CDR3 size: 15 residues. The V and J ends lost 6 bases and 2 bases, in that order; junction bases with no gene match: 5. CDR1 and CDR2 from the germline V gene are MNHEY and SVGAGI.